Sequencing of this TCR beta chain was carried out in a study of T cell clonotyping in hematopoietic cell transplantation. Findings of the study overall: Graft donor and pretransplant recipient Inverse Simpson Index values predicted broader posttransplant TCR diversity. CD4 and CD8 repertoire contributions could not be separated without sorting. At the given depth, recipient repertoires were over 95% de novo clonotypes. After transplant, recipient diversity fell while pathologically expanded clonotypes grew through day 180.

With regard to this clone: Its antigen is currently unknown.

Germline CDR1 is MNHEY and CDR2 is SMNVEV (reference sequence). CDR3 length: 16 amino acids. The V and J ends lost 6 bases and 0 bases, in that order; junction bases with no gene match: 4. Clones were read by immunoSEQ multiplex PCR, and TCRdb kept only the in-frame ones, dropping some. The sample consists of 35,000 to 45,000 clones, 85% to 95% of them appearing once. The material sequenced was peripheral blood mononuclear cells. The receptor's source is a woman aged 45-65 years in good health. Some clones in this sample may be carry-over from other donors' samples. The chain has TRBV27 and TRBJ1-6, with 8 bases matching TRBD1. The CDR3 is CASRRTGSSYNSPLHF. The CDR3 DNA reads as TGTGCCAGCAGGAGGACAGGGAGCTCCTATAATTCACCCCTCCACTTT.